The source of this TCR beta chain is a study of breast tumors, draining lymph nodes, adjacent tissues (dated by TCRdb to 2016 to 2018). Regarding the complete study: The study compared TCR beta repertoires across tumor, adjacent nontumor tissue and axillary lymph nodes from breast cancer patients. In human breast cancer, the study set out to assess how tumor, surrounding tissue and draining lymph node repertoires relate to one another and whether T cells might be exchanged between them.

Sequencing took place on an Illumina HiSeq 2000. TCR beta chain libraries were generated through multiplex PCR amplification. High-throughput sequencing was used to analyze the amplified TCR beta chain products. Using fastp trimming at Q25 and MiXCR clonotype assembly, TCRdb reanalyzed the public sequencing data and kept in-frame beta chains. All rows with the same CDR3 protein become a single entry with the most common DNA and genes. This sample lists about 110,000 distinct CDR3 sequences; around 30% were detected once. Around 5.9% of the sample lies in the top ten. Lymph node samples came from the axillary draining lymph nodes of breast cancer patients. Looking up the germline V gene (reference sequence) yields CDR1 SEHNR and CDR2 FQNEAQ. Ends included, the CDR3 has 15 residues. Only the CDR3 part of the read is kept: 45 bases, read in frame from the first base. Trimming costs V 3 bases and J 8 bases, and their ends lie 20 bases apart.

Comment on this clonotype: The target of this receptor is not known. The conserved phenylalanine or tryptophan is not found at the CDR3 terminus, so this likely reflects a read error.

What the work shows at the level of the full study, not this receptor alone: Tumors showed preferential V and J gene usage, and their T-cell repertoire diversity fell below that of lymph nodes yet above that of nontumor tissue. Tumor and nontumor tissue repertoires were significantly more similar in luminal-like than in basal-like breast cancer. The data were considered consistent with the idea that most tumor T cells come from the lymph node and then expand in tumor tissue. Rather than being directly demonstrated, the conclusion that tumor T cells originate in lymph nodes was presented as consistent with a hypothesis.

The rearranged chain carries TRBV7-9 and TRBJ2-7; no D gene can be assigned with confidence. This TCR was recovered from a female donor with breast cancer. Some clones in this sample may be carry-over from other donors' samples. The sample consisted of axillary lymph node tissue. The nucleotides read TGTGCCAGCAGCTTCGGGTTCATCAGCCGCCACAAGCAGTACCTC. Protein translation: CASSFGFISRHKQYL.